The present TCR beta chain was sequenced within a study of cytomegalovirus exposure and HLA in healthy donors. Study conclusions and caveats: A missense DCLRE1C variant was associated with V- and J-gene trimming of TCR beta chains in a later analysis, and an independent cohort replicated the association. Productive status was seen about 87% or about 30% of the time for most TCR beta V segments in an earlier analysis.

V was clipped by 4 bases and J by 2 bases, with 16 bases between them. Germline V gene sequence: CDR1 SGDLS, CDR2 YYNGEE. The CDR3 contains 15 residues. With respect to this clone: The antigen remains undetermined.

The PCR was carried out with 60 Vbeta primers and 13 Jbeta primers. This table comes from immunoSEQ multiplex PCR, and its TCRdb copy is limited to in-frame clones, with some not included. The repertoire holds about 190,000 clones, with under 80% as singletons. The chain couples TRBV9 to TRBJ2-7; weak D call: TRBD2 (6 bases). Material: PBMCs. The sequence was obtained from a man younger than 45 in good health and CMV-seropositive. CDR3 bases: TGTGCCAGCAGCCCTACTGGCGGGGTTCCCTACGAGCAGTACTTC. It translates to CASSPTGGVPYEQYF.